The table lists the clone carrying this T cell receptor beta chain with a count of one. The data belong to a study of blood T cell repertoires in COVID-19. Overall study: Spain, Italy and the United States supplied samples that represented acute and convalescent COVID-19. PBMCs, B-cell-depleted T cells, or T cells provided the cDNA or gDNA that made up the material.

Authors' analysis steps: Nucleated cell number was recorded as an estimate derived from reference gene primer amplification. Repertoires were generated with immunoSEQ multiplex PCR, while TCRdb's copy carries only in-frame clones and drops some. V, J and clone size derive from that table, while D and trimming were established from the DNA sequence. The sample lists 250,000 or so clones; around 80% were seen once. J lost 7 bases, V lost 4 bases, and 2 bases had no gene match. Germline V CDR1 and CDR2: MNHEY, SMNVEV (reference sequence). CDR3 length: 15 amino acids. The receptor was derived from a man in his sixties with acute or convalescent COVID-19. Sequenced material: peripheral blood. V gene TRBV27 combines with J gene TRBJ1-6; TRBD1 matches 12 bases. CDR3 sequence (DNA): TGTGCCAGCAGTTGGGGGACAGGGGGCAATTCACCCCTCCACTTT. Protein product: CASSWGTGGNSPLHF.